The 22 T cell receptor beta chains reported below all come from one sample, sequenced in a study of blood T cells in healthy people across ages. A second 7 to 11 cycle PCR used barcoded and J-beta primers. A single record per CDR3 protein comes from TCRdb applying MiXCR to the 5' RACE reads. The sample has 800,000 or so distinct CDR3 sequences, 20% to 25% seen once; the top ten hold more than 3%. Separately, the same data were catalogued under a study of T cells of mothers and their children.

The sequencing input was blood. All receptors derive from a boy younger than 18 in good health.

J is TRBJ2-2 and V is TRBV7-9, with a tentative D call TRBD1 (6 bases). Germline V gives CDR1 SEHNR, CDR2 FQNEAQ (reference sequence). The ends were cut back, 2 bases at V and 4 bases at J, with 8 bases in the middle. The CDR3 consists of 14 residues. The DNA for the CDR3 is TGTGCCAGCAGCTTACCGGACAGCACCGGGGAGCTGTTTTTT. Translation gives CASSLPDSTGELFF.

This sequence joins TRBV12-3 or TRBV12-4 and TRBJ2-5; the match to TRBD2 covers 9 bases. The ends lost 6 bases at V and 1 base at J; junction bases unmatched: 6. The CDR3 contains 15 residues. Here the CDR3 reads CASRRGGAGQETQYF. The CDR3 DNA sequence: TGTGCCAGCAGGCGCGGGGGGGCGGGCCAAGAGACCCAGTACTTC.

V gene TRBV9 combines with J gene TRBJ1-1, with no clear D. This CDR3 is built from 14 residues. The germline V gene encodes CDR1 SGDLS and CDR2 YYNGEE. Trimming took off 4 bases at V and 2 bases at J, with 12 bases between the two ends. CDR3 DNA: TGTGCCAGCAGCCTTACTTGGGGAAACACTGAAGCTTTCTTT. Translation: CASSLTWGNTEAFF. Looking up the rest from reference TRBV9 and TRBJ1-1 gives the full variable domain: DSGVTQTPKHLITATGQRVTLRCSPRSGDLSVYWYQQSLDQGLQFLIQYYNGEERAKGNILERFSAQQFPDLHSELNLSSLELGDSALYFCASSLTWGNTEAFFGQGTRLTVV.

The chain is built from TRBV7-2 and TRBJ2-5; TRBD2 aligns across 12 bases. CDR3 length: 17 amino acids. Germline CDR1 SGHTA, CDR2 FQGNSA. V lost 1 base, J lost 1 base, and 4 bases stayed unmatched. The CDR3 spells CASSLGASGGGQETQYF. The CDR3 DNA reads TGTGCCAGCAGCTTAGGTGCTAGCGGGGGGGGCCAAGAGACCCAGTACTTC.

The table lists this clonotype with a few counts. J is TRBJ2-7 and V is TRBV6-5; 10 bases are a match to TRBD2. The junction had 12 bases not matched to a gene; V was cut back by 0 bases and J by 7 bases. In germline, CDR1 is MNHEY, CDR2 SVGAGI. There are 17 residues in the CDR3. As DNA, the CDR3 is TGTGCCAGCAGTTACTCGGGGACTAGCGCTTTTAAAGGAGAGCAGTACTTC. Residues: CASSYSGTSAFKGEQYF.

Ten or more counts support this clonotype. CDR3 coding DNA: TGTGCCAGCAGTTACAGCTCTGGGGCCAACGTCCTGACTTTC. Encoded protein: CASSYSSGANVLTF. The rearrangement joins TRBV6-2 or TRBV6-3 to TRBJ2-6; the D is unclear. V lost 2 bases, J lost 0 bases, and 2 bases lay in between. Germline CDR1 reads MNHEY; CDR2 reads SVGEGT. The CDR3 is 14 amino acids.

The chain joins TRBV29-1 to TRBJ1-1; possibly TRBD1 for D (5 bases). CDR1 and CDR2 from the germline V gene are SQVTM and ANQGSEA. The CDR3 length is 14 residues. V lost 0 bases, J lost 4 bases, and 12 bases lay in between. CDR3: CSVEDGARGTEAFF. The DNA of the CDR3 is TGCAGCGTTGAAGATGGGGCTAGAGGCACTGAAGCTTTCTTT.

This sequence joins TRBV20-1 and TRBJ1-1, with a tentative D call TRBD1 (5 bases). V lost 6 bases and J 11 bases, leaving 16 bases between the germline ends. Per the germline V gene, CDR1 is DFQATT and CDR2 is SNEGSKA (reference sequence). The CDR3 is 11 amino acids. CDR3 residues: CSAVHGGTAFF. The CDR3 DNA sequence: TGCAGTGCAGTTCACGGGGGTACGGCTTTCTTT.

The chain couples TRBV9 to TRBJ1-2; 11 nucleotides match TRBD1. Losses at the gene ends were 3 bases for V and 3 bases for J; bases not matched to a gene: 7. Germline values: CDR1 SGDLS, CDR2 YYNGEE. The CDR3 length is 16 residues. CDR3 nucleotides: TGTGCCAGCAGCGGAGGGACAGGGGGTCTGGACTATGGCTACACCTTC. This gives the protein CASSGGTGGLDYGYTF.

V and J are TRBV5-1 and TRBJ2-7; tentatively, D is TRBD1 (5 bases). This CDR3 spans 15 amino acids. Germline values: CDR1 SGHRS, CDR2 YFSETQ. Trimming took 4 bases from V and 5 from J, leaving 19 bases between them. The CDR3 DNA sequence: TGCGCCAGCAGCGTCTCCCCTATTAAGGGGCACGAGCAGTACTTC. As protein: CASSVSPIKGHEQYF.

The rearrangement uses TRBV6-5 and TRBJ2-3, with TRBD1 identical over 7 bases. CDR1 and CDR2 from the germline V gene are MNHEY and SVGAGI. The CDR3 loop spans 14 amino acids. Trimming removed 4 bases from V and 11 bases from J; junction bases left unmatched: 12. CDR3: CASSSSKEGTVQYF. The CDR3 region has the DNA TGTGCCAGCAGTTCCTCAAAAGAAGGGACAGTGCAGTATTTT.

Only a few counts were recorded for this clonotype. This chain connects TRBV6-2 or TRBV6-3 to TRBJ1-5; maybe TRBD1 (6 bases). This CDR3 comprises 15 residues. Trimming removed 5 bases at V and 4 bases at J, with 15 bases between. Germline lookup yields CDR1 MNHEY and CDR2 SVGEGT. Written as DNA, the CDR3 is TGTGCCAGCAGTGGACCACAGGGAGGGAATCAGCCCCAGCATTTT. Protein: CASSGPQGGNQPQHF.

Ten or more counts support this clonotype. The rearrangement joins TRBV3-1 to TRBJ1-5, with 9 bases fitting TRBD1. Trimming at V came to 1 base and at J to 5 bases, leaving 0 bases not matched to a gene. CDR3 length: 14 residues. Germline V gives CDR1 LGHDT, CDR2 YNNKEL (reference sequence). CDR3 in DNA: TGTGCCAGCAGCCAAGGGACAGGGGATCAGCCCCAGCATTTT. Its translation: CASSQGTGDQPQHF. The full variable domain, with the rest looked up from reference TRBV3-1 and TRBJ1-5, is DTAVSQTPKYLVTQMGNDKSIKCEQNLGHDTMYWYKQDSKKFLKIMFSYNNKELIINETVPNRFSPKSPDKAHLNLHINSLELGDSAVYFCASSQGTGDQPQHFGDGTRLSIL.

The chain has TRBV20-1 and TRBJ2-5; TRBD1 agrees at 9 bases. From germline, CDR1 is DFQATT and CDR2 SNEGSKA (reference sequence). The CDR3 has 15 residues. The V and J ends lost 6 bases and 7 bases, in that order; junction bases with no gene match: 15. This chain's CDR3 is CSARPGQGYQRTQYF. The CDR3 coding sequence is TGCAGTGCCCGGCCGGGACAGGGATACCAGCGGACCCAGTACTTC.

In this sample, this clonotype turned up a few times. The chain uses TRBV12-3 or TRBV12-4 and TRBJ2-5; 7 bases are a match to TRBD1. The J call could be wrong; TRBJ2-7 is a better fit for the DNA end. CDR3 size: 13 residues. The CDR3 protein is CASSDRESYEQYF. In DNA form, the CDR3 reads TGTGCCAGCAGTGACAGGGAATCCTACGAGCAGTACTTC.

This clonotype was picked up a small number of times. V is TRBV7-6 and J is TRBJ1-6; D is undetermined. The CDR3 extends over 14 amino acids. V was shortened by 2 bases and J by 7 bases, with 9 bases between the two germline ends. The germline V gene encodes CDR1 SGHVS and CDR2 FNYEAQ. This chain's CDR3 is CASSLRERNSPLHF. CDR3 bases: TGTGCCAGCAGCTTAAGGGAGAGGAATTCACCCCTCCACTTT.

The chain combines TRBV5-1 with TRBJ2-5; weak D call: TRBD1 (6 bases). The J call may not be correct, given that the DNA end is closer to TRBJ2-1. The germline CDR1 and CDR2 sequences are SGHRS and YFSETQ. This CDR3 has 14 amino acids. The CDR3 loop reads CASSLVQGEGEQFF. CDR3 nucleotide sequence: TGCGCCAGCAGCTTGGTACAGGGAGAAGGTGAGCAGTTCTTC.

This clonotype was seen a few times. V gene TRBV28 combines with J gene TRBJ2-7, with 7 bases aligning to TRBD2. The CDR3 extends over 19 amino acids. The germline V gene has CDR1 MDHEN and CDR2 SYDVKM. The trim removed 3 bases at V and 2 bases at J, leaving 19 bases unmatched. The CDR3 loop reads CASSFPPAMGAGTAYEQYF. For the CDR3, the DNA is TGTGCCAGCAGTTTTCCCCCCGCGATGGGAGCGGGGACCGCCTACGAGCAGTACTTC.

This chain links TRBV7-8 with TRBJ1-1; no definite D call. The CDR3 is 15 amino acids. The germline V gene has CDR1 SGHVS and CDR2 FQNEAQ. The V gene lost 3 bases and the J gene lost 3 bases, with 14 bases spanning the gap. In DNA, the CDR3 is TGTGCCAGCAGCTTGCTCGGTGAATGGGACACTGAAGCTTTCTTT. Its translation: CASSLLGEWDTEAFF.

This clonotype came up a few times. The chain carries TRBV20-1 and TRBJ2-7; D is uncertain. V lost 6 bases, J lost 9 bases, and 15 bases lay in between. This CDR3 spans 11 amino acids. Per the germline V gene, CDR1 is DFQATT and CDR2 is SNEGSKA (reference sequence). CDR3 in amino acids: CSAQLGPGQYF. CDR3 in DNA: TGCAGTGCCCAACTTGGGCCGGGGCAGTACTTC.

This clonotype came up a few times. This chain links TRBV12-3 or TRBV12-4 with TRBJ1-1; D may be TRBD1 (6 bases). There are 14 residues in the CDR3. The V gene lost 6 bases and the J gene lost 9 bases, with 20 bases spanning the gap. The CDR3 region has the DNA TGTGCCAGCAGGCTCCCGCACGGGGGGGCTCAAGCTTTCTTT. This translates into CASRLPHGGAQAFF.

This chain connects TRBV28 to TRBJ1-6; D not resolved. V lost 7 bases to trimming and J lost 8 bases, with 12 bases between them. The CDR3 extends over 13 amino acids. Germline CDR1 and CDR2: MDHEN and SYDVKM. The CDR3 DNA follows: TGTGCCAGCACCGCCCCGGGCCATTCACCCCTCCACTTT. Its translation is CASTAPGHSPLHF.